These T cell receptor beta chains were read from a single sample in a study of regulatory T cells in long-lasting Graves disease. TCRdb fed the multiplex PCR reads into MiXCR, producing one record per CDR3 protein. Here the sample spans hundreds of thousands of distinct CDR3 sequences, over 15% being singletons. Sequencing was performed on peripheral blood mononuclear cells (PBMCs), taken at new diagnosis, from a patient treated with antithyroid drugs. The receptors stem from a female donor with Graves disease. Both conserved end residues are part of each CDR3. The size entry is marked missing in some rows and otherwise reads once, few, many or a size class.

V gene: TRBV19
clone size: -
J gene: TRBJ1-1
CDR3 protein: CASSGAGGNTEAFF

V gene: TRBV2
clone size: many
J gene: TRBJ1-5
CDR3 protein: CASSGPQGVEPQHF

V gene: TRBV9
clone size: many
J gene: TRBJ2-5
CDR3 protein: CASSVGTRNQETQYF

V gene: TRBV7-9
clone size: -
J gene: TRBJ2-7
CDR3 protein: CASSIPERVGEQYF

V gene: TRBV7-2
clone size: -
J gene: TRBJ1-2
CDR3 protein: CASSLGEGAYGYTF

V gene: TRBV6-5
clone size: -
J gene: TRBJ2-7
CDR3 protein: CASSSGVGSSYEQYF

V gene: TRBV12-3/TRBV12-4
clone size: many
J gene: TRBJ1-4
CDR3 protein: CASSLQGVEEKLFF

V gene: TRBV28
clone size: many
J gene: TRBJ1-1
CDR3 protein: CAIGYGTEAFF

V gene: TRBV30
clone size: many
J gene: TRBJ2-1
CDR3 protein: CAWTVGLAGGFEQFF

V gene: TRBV2
clone size: few
J gene: TRBJ2-7
CDR3 protein: CASRGIGSYEQYF

V gene: TRBV6-2/TRBV6-3
clone size: -
J gene: TRBJ2-1
CDR3 protein: CASSDVRNEQFF

V gene: TRBV5-1
clone size: many
J gene: TRBJ2-3
CDR3 protein: CASSASLAIPPADTQYF

V gene: TRBV27
clone size: many
J gene: TRBJ2-1
CDR3 protein: CASSYNRGGPYNEQFF

V gene: TRBV28
clone size: many
J gene: TRBJ2-5
CDR3 protein: CASSSDREETQYF

V gene: TRBV20-1
clone size: many
J gene: TRBJ2-1
CDR3 protein: CSASLAVGGNEQFF

V gene: TRBV9
clone size: many
J gene: TRBJ2-3
CDR3 protein: CASARQGGKDTQYF

V gene: TRBV12-3/TRBV12-4
clone size: many
J gene: TRBJ2-5
CDR3 protein: CASSQGQGETQYF

V gene: TRBV20-1
clone size: many
J gene: TRBJ2-1
CDR3 protein: CSASLFLAGSYNEQFF

V gene: TRBV20-1
clone size: -
J gene: TRBJ2-7
CDR3 protein: CSAGGQGASTEIYF

V gene: TRBV28
clone size: many
J gene: TRBJ2-7
CDR3 protein: CASSSLAGAAYEQYF

V gene: TRBV2
clone size: many
J gene: TRBJ1-6
CDR3 protein: CASGPGKGRDNSPLHF

V gene: TRBV20-1
clone size: -
J gene: TRBJ2-5
CDR3 protein: CSAIGPGLAGETQYF

V gene: TRBV6-1
clone size: many
J gene: TRBJ2-1
CDR3 protein: CASSQQPLSASGNEQFF

V gene: TRBV30
clone size: -
J gene: TRBJ1-3
CDR3 protein: CAWSGGEAYSGNTIYF

V gene: TRBV20-1
clone size: few
J gene: TRBJ2-7
CDR3 protein: CSARGWRRGLADTYEQYF

V gene: TRBV2
clone size: many
J gene: TRBJ1-5
CDR3 protein: CASSGGRQANQPQHF

V gene: TRBV12-3/TRBV12-4
clone size: many
J gene: TRBJ2-7
CDR3 protein: CASSGDRGLLDEQYF

V gene: TRBV12-3/TRBV12-4
clone size: many
J gene: TRBJ1-5
CDR3 protein: CASSFPGNQPQHF

V gene: TRBV7-9
clone size: many
J gene: TRBJ1-5
CDR3 protein: CASSLDNQPQHF

V gene: TRBV30
clone size: many
J gene: TRBJ2-1
CDR3 protein: CAWSARTSGLGLGNNEQFF

V gene: TRBV5-1
clone size: -
J gene: TRBJ1-1
CDR3 protein: CASSLIGTGMNTEAFF

V gene: TRBV19
clone size: many
J gene: TRBJ2-3
CDR3 protein: CASTGTGGSTDTQYF

V gene: TRBV15
clone size: -
J gene: TRBJ1-3
CDR3 protein: CATSFPGGNTIYF

V gene: TRBV10-3
clone size: -
J gene: TRBJ2-3
CDR3 protein: CAISEGRENAQYF

V gene: TRBV3-1
clone size: few
J gene: TRBJ2-5
CDR3 protein: CASSHRGLRPRETQYF

V gene: TRBV29-1
clone size: -
J gene: TRBJ1-4
CDR3 protein: CSVENTRIGGSEKLFF

V gene: TRBV5-6
clone size: many
J gene: TRBJ2-5
CDR3 protein: CASSTGAGETQYF

V gene: TRBV28
clone size: -
J gene: TRBJ1-6
CDR3 protein: CASSPTASNSPLHF

V gene: TRBV10-1
clone size: many
J gene: TRBJ1-1
CDR3 protein: CASRGTGGTEAFF

V gene: TRBV28
clone size: once
J gene: TRBJ2-1
CDR3 protein: CASSFSGGVYNEQFF

V gene: TRBV10-3
clone size: many
J gene: TRBJ1-6
CDR3 protein: CAISESPGFRSPLHF

V gene: TRBV27
clone size: -
J gene: TRBJ2-2
CDR3 protein: CASSLYVLAGDTGELFF

V gene: TRBV7-9
clone size: many
J gene: TRBJ2-7
CDR3 protein: CASSLFPLYEQYF

V gene: TRBV15
clone size: many
J gene: TRBJ2-1
CDR3 protein: CATSNLALSYNEQFF

V gene: TRBV10-3
clone size: -
J gene: TRBJ1-1
CDR3 protein: CAISESTVWAFF

V gene: TRBV9
clone size: many
J gene: TRBJ2-1
CDR3 protein: CASSVAEKMDEQFF

V gene: TRBV7-2
clone size: many
J gene: TRBJ1-1
CDR3 protein: CASSLRQEPEAFF

V gene: TRBV20-1
clone size: few
J gene: TRBJ2-7
CDR3 protein: CSAAARQPYEQYF

V gene: TRBV15
clone size: many
J gene: TRBJ2-3
CDR3 protein: CATSLGGGGSDTQYF